This T cell receptor beta chain is from a study of cytomegalovirus exposure and HLA in healthy donors. The PCR employed 60 Vbeta primers together with 13 Jbeta primers. Generated by immunoSEQ multiplex PCR, the TCRdb table keeps only in-frame clones and is missing some. The sample contains around 190,000 clones, around 82% of which appear only once. The CDR3 covers 18 residues. V gave up 4 bases and J gave up 1 base; unmatched junction bases: 7. Germline values: CDR1 SEHNR, CDR2 FQNEAQ (reference sequence). The rearrangement uses TRBV7-9 and TRBJ2-1, with 13 bases fitting TRBD2. The origin of this receptor is a woman aged 25-40 years in good health and CMV-seronegative. The sequenced sample consisted of PBMCs. CDR3 DNA sequence: TGTGCCAGCAGCTGGGGACTAGCGGGGAGCTGGTCCTACAATGAGCAGTTCTTC. Protein sequence: CASSWGLAGSWSYNEQFF.